This TCR beta chain stems from a study of early T cells in non-severe SARS-CoV-2 infection. This clonotype has a count of ten or more. Unique molecular identifier tags were affixed to discrete cDNA molecules. One entry per CDR3 protein results from TCRdb running MiXCR on the 5' RACE reads. Among tens of thousands of distinct CDR3 sequences, about 8.2% were seen once, and the ten largest hold 9.4%. The V and J ends lost 6 bases and 4 bases respectively, with 21 bases between them. The CDR3 covers 16 residues. CDR1 is MNHEY and CDR2 is SVGEGT in the germline V gene. This TCR was sampled from an adult who was a healthcare worker with PCR-confirmed SARS-CoV-2 infection or an uninfected control (not recorded which). The rearrangement uses TRBV6-2 or TRBV6-3 and TRBJ1-2; a possible D gene is TRBD1 (6 bases). The sample was whole blood. CDR3: CASSSPGHLTIYGYTF. The CDR3 coding sequence is TGTGCCAGCAGCTCGCCGGGACACCTGACCATCTATGGCTACACCTTC.